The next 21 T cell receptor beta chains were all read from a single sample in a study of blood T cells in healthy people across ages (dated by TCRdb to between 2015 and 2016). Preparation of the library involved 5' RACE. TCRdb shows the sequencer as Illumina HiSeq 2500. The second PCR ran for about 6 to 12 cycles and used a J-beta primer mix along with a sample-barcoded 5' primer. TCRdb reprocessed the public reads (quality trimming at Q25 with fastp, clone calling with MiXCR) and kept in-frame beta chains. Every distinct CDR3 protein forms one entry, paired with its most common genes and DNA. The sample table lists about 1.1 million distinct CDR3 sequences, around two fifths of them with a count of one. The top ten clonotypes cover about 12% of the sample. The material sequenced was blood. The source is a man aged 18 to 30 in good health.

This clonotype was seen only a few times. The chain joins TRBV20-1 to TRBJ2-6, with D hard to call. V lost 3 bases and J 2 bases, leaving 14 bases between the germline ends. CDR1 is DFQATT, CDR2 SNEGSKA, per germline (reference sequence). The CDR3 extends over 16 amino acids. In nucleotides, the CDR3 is TGCAGTGCTAGGGACCGACTTAATACTGGGGCCAACGTCCTGACTTTC. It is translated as CSARDRLNTGANVLTF.

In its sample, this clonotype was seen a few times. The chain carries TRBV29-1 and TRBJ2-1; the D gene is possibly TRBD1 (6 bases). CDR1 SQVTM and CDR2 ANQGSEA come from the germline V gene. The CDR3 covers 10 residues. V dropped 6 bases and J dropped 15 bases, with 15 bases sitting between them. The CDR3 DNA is TGCAGCGTCCTTACAGGGTTCGTGTTCTTC. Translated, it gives CSVLTGFVFF.

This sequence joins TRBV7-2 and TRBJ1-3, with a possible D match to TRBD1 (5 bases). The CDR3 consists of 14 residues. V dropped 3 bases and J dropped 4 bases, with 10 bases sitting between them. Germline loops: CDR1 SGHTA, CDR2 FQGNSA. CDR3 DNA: TGTGCCAGCAGCTTCATGGGGACCGGAAACACCATATATTTT. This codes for CASSFMGTGNTIYF.

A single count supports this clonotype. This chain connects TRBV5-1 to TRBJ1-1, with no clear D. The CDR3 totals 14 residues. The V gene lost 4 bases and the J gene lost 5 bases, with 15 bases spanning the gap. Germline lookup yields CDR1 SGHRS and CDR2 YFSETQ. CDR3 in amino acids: CASSVTLGRTEAFF. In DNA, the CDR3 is TGCGCCAGCAGCGTGACCCTCGGGAGGACTGAAGCTTTCTTT.

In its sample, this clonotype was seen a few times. CDR3 region: CASSYPRTSGGDYNEQFF. In nucleotides, the CDR3 is TGTGCCAGCAGTTACCCCCGGACTAGCGGGGGAGACTACAATGAGCAGTTCTTC. The rearrangement links TRBV6-5 to TRBJ2-1, with 13 bases that match TRBD2. CDR1 and CDR2 (germline): MNHEY, SVGAGI. The CDR3 runs to 18 residues. J was trimmed by 3 bases and V by 2 bases; bases with no gene match: 7.

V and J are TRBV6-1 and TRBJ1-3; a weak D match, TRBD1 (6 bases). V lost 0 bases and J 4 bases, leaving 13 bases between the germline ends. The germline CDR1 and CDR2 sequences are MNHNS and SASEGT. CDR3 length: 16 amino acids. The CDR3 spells CASSEAPGTFGNTIYF. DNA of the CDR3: TGTGCCAGCAGTGAAGCCCCTGGGACATTCGGAAACACCATATATTTT.

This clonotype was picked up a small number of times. In DNA, the CDR3 is TGTGCCGCGAAACAGGGAGAGACCCAGTACTTC. The encoded protein is CAAKQGETQYF. The rearrangement joins TRBV30 to TRBJ2-4; perhaps TRBD1 as D (6 bases). The J call may be faulty, since TRBJ2-5 better matches the DNA end. The CDR3 length is 11 residues. Germline V gene data show CDR1 as GTSNPN and CDR2 as SVGIG (reference sequence).

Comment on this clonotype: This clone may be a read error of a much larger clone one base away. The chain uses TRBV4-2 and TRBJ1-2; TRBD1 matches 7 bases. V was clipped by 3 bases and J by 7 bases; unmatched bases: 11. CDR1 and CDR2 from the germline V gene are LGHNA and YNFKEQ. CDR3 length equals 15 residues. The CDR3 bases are TGTGCCAGCAGCCATGGGGACAGCCCCTTCTGTGGCTACACCTTC. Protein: CASSHGDSPFCGYTF.

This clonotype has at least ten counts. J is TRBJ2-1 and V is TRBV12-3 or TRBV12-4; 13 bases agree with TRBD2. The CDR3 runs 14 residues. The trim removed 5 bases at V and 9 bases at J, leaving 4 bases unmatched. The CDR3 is CASSPGTSGTEQFF. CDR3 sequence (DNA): TGTGCCAGCAGTCCAGGGACTAGCGGGACTGAGCAGTTCTTC.

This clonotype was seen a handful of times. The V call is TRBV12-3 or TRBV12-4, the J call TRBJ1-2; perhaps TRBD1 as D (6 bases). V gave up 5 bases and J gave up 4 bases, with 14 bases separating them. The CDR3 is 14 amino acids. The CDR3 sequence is CASSKDRYTYGYTF. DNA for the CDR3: TGTGCCAGCAGTAAAGACAGGTACACCTATGGCTACACCTTC.

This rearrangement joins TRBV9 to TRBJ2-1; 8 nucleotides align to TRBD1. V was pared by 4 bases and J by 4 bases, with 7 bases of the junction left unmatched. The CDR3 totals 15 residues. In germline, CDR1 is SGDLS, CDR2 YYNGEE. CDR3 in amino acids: CASSRTGGTYNEQFF. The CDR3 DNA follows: TGTGCCAGCAGCCGCACAGGGGGGACATACAATGAGCAGTTCTTC. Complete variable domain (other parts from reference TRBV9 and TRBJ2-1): DSGVTQTPKHLITATGQRVTLRCSPRSGDLSVYWYQQSLDQGLQFLIQYYNGEERAKGNILERFSAQQFPDLHSELNLSSLELGDSALYFCASSRTGGTYNEQFFGPGTRLTVL.

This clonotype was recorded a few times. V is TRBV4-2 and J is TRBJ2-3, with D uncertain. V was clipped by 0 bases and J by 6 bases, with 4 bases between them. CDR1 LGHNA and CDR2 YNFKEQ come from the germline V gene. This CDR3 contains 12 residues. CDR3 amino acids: CASSQDWDTQYF. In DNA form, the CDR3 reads TGTGCCAGCAGCCAAGATTGGGATACGCAGTATTTT.

CDR3 DNA sequence: TGCGCCAGCAGCTTGACAGGGAACGTCGGCTATGGCTACACCTTC. Translated, it gives CASSLTGNVGYGYTF. This chain connects TRBV5-1 to TRBJ1-2; the D gene is possibly TRBD1 (6 bases). V dropped 1 base and J dropped 4 bases, with 14 bases sitting between them. This CDR3 comprises 15 residues. Looked up from germline, CDR1 is SGHRS and CDR2 is YFSETQ.

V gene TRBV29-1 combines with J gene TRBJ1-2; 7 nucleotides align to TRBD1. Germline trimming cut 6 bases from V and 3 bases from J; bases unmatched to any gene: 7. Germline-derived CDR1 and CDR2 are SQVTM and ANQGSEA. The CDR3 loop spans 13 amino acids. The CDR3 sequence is CSVGQGGYYGYTF. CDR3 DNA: TGCAGCGTCGGGCAGGGGGGGTACTATGGCTACACCTTC.

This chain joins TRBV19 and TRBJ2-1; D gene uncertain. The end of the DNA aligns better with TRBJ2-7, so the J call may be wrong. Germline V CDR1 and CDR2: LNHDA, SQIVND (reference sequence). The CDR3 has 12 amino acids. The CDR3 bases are TGTGCCAGTAGTATGGGAAGCAATGAGCAGTACTTC. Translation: CASSMGSNEQYF.

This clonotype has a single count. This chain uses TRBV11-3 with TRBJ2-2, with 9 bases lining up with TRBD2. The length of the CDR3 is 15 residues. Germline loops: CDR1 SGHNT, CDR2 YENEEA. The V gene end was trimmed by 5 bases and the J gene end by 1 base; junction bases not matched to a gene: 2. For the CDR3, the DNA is TGTGCCAGCAGCGTTAGCGGGGGGAACACCGGGGAGCTGTTTTTT. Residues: CASSVSGGNTGELFF.

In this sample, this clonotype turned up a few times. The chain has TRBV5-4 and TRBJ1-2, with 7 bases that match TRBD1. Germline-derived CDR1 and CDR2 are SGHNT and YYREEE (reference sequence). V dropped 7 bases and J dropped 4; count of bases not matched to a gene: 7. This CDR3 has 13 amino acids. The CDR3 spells CASAGTAFYGYTF. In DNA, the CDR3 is TGTGCCAGCGCTGGGACAGCGTTCTATGGCTACACCTTC.

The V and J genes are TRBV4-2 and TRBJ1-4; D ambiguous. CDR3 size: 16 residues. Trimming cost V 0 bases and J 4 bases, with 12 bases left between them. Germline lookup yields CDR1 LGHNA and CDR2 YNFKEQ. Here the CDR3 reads CASSQDFGDNNEKLFF. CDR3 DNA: TGTGCCAGCAGCCAAGACTTCGGGGATAATAATGAAAAACTGTTTTTT.

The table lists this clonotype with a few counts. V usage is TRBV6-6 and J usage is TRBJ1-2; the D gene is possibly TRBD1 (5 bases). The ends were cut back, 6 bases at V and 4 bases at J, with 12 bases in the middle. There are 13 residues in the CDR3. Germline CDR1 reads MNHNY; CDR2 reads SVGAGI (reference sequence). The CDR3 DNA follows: TGTGCCAGCAGCCCTTGGGGGTCCTATGGCTACACCTTC. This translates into CASSPWGSYGYTF.

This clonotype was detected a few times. CDR3 nucleotides: TGTGCCAGCGCTGATGGACCGGGACGGTATGGCTACACCTTC. Translation: CASADGPGRYGYTF. The rearrangement joins TRBV28 to TRBJ1-2, with D tentatively TRBD1 (5 bases). The CDR3 has 14 amino acids. Germline loops: CDR1 MDHEN, CDR2 SYDVKM. With 8 bases removed from V and 5 bases from J, the gap between germline ends came to 18 bases.

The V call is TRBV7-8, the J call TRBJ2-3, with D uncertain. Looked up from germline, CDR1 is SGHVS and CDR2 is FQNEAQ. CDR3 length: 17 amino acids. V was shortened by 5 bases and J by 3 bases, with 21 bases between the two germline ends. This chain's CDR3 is CASSLNRSPTFTDTQYF. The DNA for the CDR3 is TGTGCCAGCAGCCTAAATAGGAGTCCCACCTTTACAGATACGCAGTATTTT.